Shown below are 18 T cell receptor beta chains from a single sample sequenced in a study of T-cell reconstitution after alpha-beta-depleted transplantation in children. The TCRbeta library was prepared with unique molecular identifiers. TCRdb ran MiXCR on the PCR reads and lists one entry per CDR3 protein. The sample has fewer than 750,000 distinct CDR3 sequences, more than 20% seen once. The sample here was PBMCs, mostly from graft donor cells, taken 360 days after TCRalphabeta/CD19-depleted stem cell transplant. The receptors shown here come from a boy younger than two who had a stem cell transplant for acute myeloid leukemia, so the T cells may come from the graft donor.

This clonotype has a count of ten or more. The chain uses TRBV10-3 and TRBJ2-2; D possibly corresponds to TRBD1 (5 bases). Trimming shortened V by 4 bases and J by 0 bases, and 9 bases separated the two germline ends. Germline V lookup: CDR1 ENHRY, CDR2 SYGVKD. This CDR3 spans 15 amino acids. CDR3 nucleotide sequence: TGTGCCATCAGTGGCAGGGCATCGAACACCGGGGAGCTGTTTTTT. Encoded protein: CAISGRASNTGELFF.

In its sample, this clonotype was seen a few times. The chain couples TRBV6-2 or TRBV6-3 to TRBJ1-1; no definite D call. The germline CDR1 and CDR2 sequences are MNHEY and SVGEGT. The germline V and J ends were trimmed by 7 bases and 4 bases, with 7 bases remaining between them. This CDR3 region has 11 residues. CDR3 nucleotide sequence: TGTGCCAGCATCCGGAGCACTGAAGCTTTCTTT. Its translation is CASIRSTEAFF.

This chain uses TRBV12-3 or TRBV12-4 with TRBJ1-2, with D possibly being TRBD1 (5 bases). The CDR3 has 17 amino acids. Trimming removed 5 bases at V and 2 bases at J, with 21 bases between. The CDR3: CASSRLTDSHGNYGYTF. The DNA for the CDR3 is TGTGCCAGCAGTCGTCTAACAGACAGTCATGGGAACTATGGCTACACCTTC.

The V gene is TRBV6-1, the J gene TRBJ2-6; TRBD1 matches 10 bases. Trimming cost V 7 bases and J 1 base; bases outside gene matches: 7. In germline, CDR1 is MNHNS, CDR2 SASEGT. The length of the CDR3 is 17 residues. CDR3: CASTPTGGGSGANVLTF. The CDR3 DNA follows: TGTGCCAGCACTCCGACAGGGGGCGGGTCTGGGGCCAACGTCCTGACTTTC.

The J gene is TRBJ1-2, the V gene TRBV12-3 or TRBV12-4; 7 positions match TRBD1. This CDR3 is built from 14 residues. V was pared by 8 bases and J by 1 base, with 7 bases of the junction left unmatched. The CDR3, as DNA: TGTGCCAGCGCTGCAGGGGGTAATAACTATGGCTACACCTTC. Residues: CASAAGGNNYGYTF.

V gene TRBV20-1 combines with J gene TRBJ2-5; TRBD2 matches at 8 bases. The length of the CDR3 is 15 residues. With 4 bases clipped from V and 2 bases from J, the junction kept 9 bases outside the gene matches. Per germline, CDR1 DFQATT and CDR2 SNEGSKA (reference sequence). In DNA form, the CDR3 reads TGCAGTGCTAACATTTGGCGGGGGGATCAAGAGACCCAGTACTTC. Translated, it gives CSANIWRGDQETQYF.

The chain combines TRBV6-2 or TRBV6-3 with TRBJ2-1; TRBD2 matches 7 bases. In germline, CDR1 is MNHEY, CDR2 SVGEGT. Trimming removed 3 bases from V and 13 bases from J; junction bases left unmatched: 3. The CDR3 covers 11 residues. Here the CDR3 reads CASSYGGDQFF. As DNA, the CDR3 is TGTGCCAGCAGTTATGGGGGGGATCAGTTCTTC.

This chain joins TRBV28 and TRBJ2-1; the D is unclear. Deletions cut 10 bases from V and 6 bases from J, with 16 bases between. The germline CDR1 and CDR2 sequences are MDHEN and SYDVKM. The CDR3 runs 13 residues. The chain's CDR3 is CAIDSGLPNEQFF. The CDR3 DNA reads as TGTGCCATCGACTCCGGGCTCCCCAATGAGCAGTTCTTC. The whole variable domain, remainder taken from reference TRBV28 and TRBJ2-1, is DVKVTQSSRYLVKRTGEKVFLECVQDMDHENMFWYRQDPGLGLRLIYFSYDVKMKEKGDIPEGYSVSREKKERFSLILESASTNQTSMYLCAIDSGLPNEQFFGPGTRLTVL.

Only a few counts were recorded for this clonotype. The chain is built from TRBV7-2 and TRBJ2-7, with 7 nucleotides matching TRBD1. Per germline, CDR1 SGHTA and CDR2 FQGNSA. Trimming cost V 3 bases and J 6 bases; bases outside gene matches: 11. CDR3 length equals 15 residues. CDR3 amino acids: CASSFRTGLVGEQYF. CDR3 bases: TGTGCCAGCAGCTTTAGGACAGGACTGGTCGGCGAGCAGTACTTC. Based on the CDR3 plus reference TRBV7-2 and TRBJ2-7, the full variable domain is GAGVSQSPSNKVTEKGKDVELRCDPISGHTALYWYRQSLGQGLEFLIYFQGNSAPDKSGLPSDRFSAERTGGSVSTLTIQRTQQEDSAVYLCASSFRTGLVGEQYFGPGTRLTVT.

This clonotype appeared many times. The V call is TRBV24-1, the J call TRBJ2-3, with 8 nucleotides matching TRBD1. CDR1 and CDR2 (germline): KGHDR, SFDVKD. V lost 3 bases to trimming and J lost 0 bases; unmatched junction nucleotides: 1. The CDR3 runs 15 residues. CDR3 nucleotide sequence: TGTGCCACCAGTGATCGGACAGGGAGCACAGATACGCAGTATTTT. Amino acid sequence: CATSDRTGSTDTQYF.

This clonotype was seen a few times. This chain uses TRBV5-5 with TRBJ2-3; 8 bases line up with TRBD2. Germline V gene sequence: CDR1 SGHKS, CDR2 YYEKEE (reference sequence). Losses at the gene ends were 5 bases for V and 1 base for J; bases not matched to a gene: 6. This CDR3 has 15 amino acids. DNA of the CDR3: TGTGCCAGCAGGGGACTAGTTCCAGGCACAGATACGCAGTATTTT. This sequence encodes CASRGLVPGTDTQYF.

This clonotype was detected a few times. This sequence joins TRBV10-2 and TRBJ2-3; 13 nucleotides agree with TRBD2. V trimming: 0 bases; J trimming: 2 bases; junction bases outside the gene matches: 8. The germline CDR1 and CDR2 sequences are WSHSY and SAAADI. The length of the CDR3 is 19 residues. The CDR3 DNA is TGCGCCAGCAGTGAGTCCCAAAGGGGACTAGCGGGGCCCACAGATACGCAGTATTTT. This translates into CASSESQRGLAGPTDTQYF.

In its sample, this clonotype was seen once. This chain connects TRBV6-5 to TRBJ1-2, with 9 bases aligning to TRBD1. The CDR3 runs 17 residues. Germline V gene lookup returns CDR1 MNHEY and CDR2 SVGAGI. The V and J ends lost 4 bases and 4 bases, in that order; junction bases with no gene match: 13. CDR3 DNA: TGTGCCAGCAGTTCGAGAGGGACAGGGATTGCCCTCTATGGCTACACCTTC. As protein: CASSSRGTGIALYGYTF.

In its sample, this clonotype was seen many times. The chain combines TRBV9 with TRBJ1-1, with unresolved D. Germline V gives CDR1 SGDLS, CDR2 YYNGEE. The ends were cut back, 2 bases at V and 0 bases at J, with 8 bases in the middle. CDR3 size: 14 residues. The CDR3 loop reads CASSVGTVNTEAFF. The CDR3 DNA reads as TGTGCCAGCAGCGTCGGCACGGTGAACACTGAAGCTTTCTTT.

This clonotype was seen repeatedly, ten times or more. V and J are TRBV7-9 and TRBJ1-6, with a weak D call TRBD1 (5 bases). The CDR3 totals 13 residues. CDR1 SEHNR and CDR2 FQNEAQ come from the germline V gene (reference sequence). V was cut by 5 bases and J by 7 bases, with 9 bases left in between. CDR3 DNA: TGTGCCAGCAGCCGGGCAGGGAATTCACCCCTCCACTTT. Protein: CASSRAGNSPLHF.

As concerns this clonotype: This may come from a read error, since a much larger clone is one base off. The conserved closing phenylalanine or tryptophan is absent in this CDR3, likely reflecting a read error. The V call is TRBV7-2, the J call TRBJ1-2; D unclear. Germline V CDR1 and CDR2: SGHTA, FQGNSA. Trimming stripped 1 base from V and 2 bases from J, with 11 bases between. The CDR3 has 15 amino acids. The CDR3 sequence is CASSLGTGTNYGYTV. The CDR3 DNA reads TGTGCCAGCAGCTTAGGGACGGGAACCAACTATGGCTACACCGTC.

This clonotype came up many times. The chain joins TRBV9 to TRBJ2-5; 9 bases fit TRBD1. Per germline, CDR1 SGDLS and CDR2 YYNGEE. Trimming at V came to 2 bases and at J to 5 bases, leaving 7 bases not matched to a gene. This CDR3 has 15 residues. CDR3 protein: CASSVRQGVEETQYF. The CDR3 DNA sequence: TGTGCCAGCAGCGTCCGACAGGGGGTTGAGGAGACCCAGTACTTC.

This clonotype was seen only a few times. J is TRBJ2-7 and V is TRBV15; possibly TRBD1 for D (5 bases). The V and J ends lost 0 bases and 6 bases respectively, with 12 bases between them. CDR3 length: 14 amino acids. Germline lookup yields CDR1 LNHNV and CDR2 YYDKDF (reference sequence). The CDR3 DNA sequence: TGTGCCACCAGCAGAGAACTAACAGGTTTCGAGCAGTACGTC. Amino acids: CATSRELTGFEQYV.